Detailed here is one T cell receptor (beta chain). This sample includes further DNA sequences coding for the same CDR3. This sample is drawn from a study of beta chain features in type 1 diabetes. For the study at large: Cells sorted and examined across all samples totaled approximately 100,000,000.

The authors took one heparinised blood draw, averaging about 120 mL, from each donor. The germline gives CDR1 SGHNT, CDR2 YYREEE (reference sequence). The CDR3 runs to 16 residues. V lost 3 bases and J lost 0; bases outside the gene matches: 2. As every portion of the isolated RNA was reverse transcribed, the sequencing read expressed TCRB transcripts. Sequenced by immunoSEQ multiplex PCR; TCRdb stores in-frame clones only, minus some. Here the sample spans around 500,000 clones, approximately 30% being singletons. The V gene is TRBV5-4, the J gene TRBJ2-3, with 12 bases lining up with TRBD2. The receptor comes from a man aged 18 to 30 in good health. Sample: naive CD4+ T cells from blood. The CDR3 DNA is TGTGCCAGCAGCTCGGGGACTAGCGGGAGCACAGATACGCAGTATTTT. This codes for CASSSGTSGSTDTQYF.